Reported below is one T cell receptor (beta chain). V lost 4 bases, J lost 3 bases, and 21 bases lay in between. Germline values: CDR1 LGHDT, CDR2 YNNKEL (reference sequence). The length of the CDR3 is 17 residues. This record belongs to a study of blood T cell repertoires in COVID-19. Measured with immunoSEQ multiplex PCR; TCRdb has only the in-frame clones, and not every one. This sample yields some 47,000 clones, of which less than 95% are seen a single time; 5% to 5.5% belongs to the top ten. The sample consisted of peripheral blood. This rearrangement joins TRBV3-1 (or the pseudogene TRBV3-2) to TRBJ2-5; TRBD1 might be the D (7 bases). The receptor was isolated from a man between 65 and 79 years old with acute or convalescent COVID-19. As DNA, the CDR3 is TGTGCCAGCAGCCCCCCCGGCTCCGACAGGGAGGAAGAGACCCAGTACTTC. It specifies CASSPPGSDREEETQYF.